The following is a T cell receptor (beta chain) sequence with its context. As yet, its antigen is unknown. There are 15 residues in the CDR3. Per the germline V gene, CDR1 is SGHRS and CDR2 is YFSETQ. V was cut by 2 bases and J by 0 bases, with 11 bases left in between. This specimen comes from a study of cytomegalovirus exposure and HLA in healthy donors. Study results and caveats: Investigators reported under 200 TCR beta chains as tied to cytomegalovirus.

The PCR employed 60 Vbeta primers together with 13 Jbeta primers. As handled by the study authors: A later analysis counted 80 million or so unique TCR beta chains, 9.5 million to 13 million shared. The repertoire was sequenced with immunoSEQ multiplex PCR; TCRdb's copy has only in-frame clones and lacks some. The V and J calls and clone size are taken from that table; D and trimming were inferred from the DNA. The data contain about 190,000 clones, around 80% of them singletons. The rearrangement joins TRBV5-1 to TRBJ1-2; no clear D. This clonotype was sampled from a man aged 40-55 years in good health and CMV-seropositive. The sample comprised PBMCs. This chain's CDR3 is CASSFPGDANYGYTF. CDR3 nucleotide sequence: TGCGCCAGCAGCTTCCCCGGGGATGCTAACTATGGCTACACCTTC.